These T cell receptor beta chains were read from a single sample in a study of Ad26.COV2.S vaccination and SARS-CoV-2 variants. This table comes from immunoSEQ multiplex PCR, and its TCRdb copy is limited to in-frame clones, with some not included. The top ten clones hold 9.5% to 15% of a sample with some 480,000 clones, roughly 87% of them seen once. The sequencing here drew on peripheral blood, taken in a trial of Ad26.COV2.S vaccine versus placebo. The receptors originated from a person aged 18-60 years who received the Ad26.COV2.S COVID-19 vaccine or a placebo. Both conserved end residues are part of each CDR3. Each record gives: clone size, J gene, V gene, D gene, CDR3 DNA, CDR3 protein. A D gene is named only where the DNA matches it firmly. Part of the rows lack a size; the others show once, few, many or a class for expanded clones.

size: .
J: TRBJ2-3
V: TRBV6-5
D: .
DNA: TGTGCCAGCAGAGATCGACCTAGCACAGATACGCAGTATTTT
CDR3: CASRDRPSTDTQYF

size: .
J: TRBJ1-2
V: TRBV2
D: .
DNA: TGTGCCAGCAGGGATGAATCTGCTGGCTACACCTTC
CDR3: CASRDESAGYTF

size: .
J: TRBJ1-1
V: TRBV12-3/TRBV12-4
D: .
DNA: TGTGCCAGCAGTTTACTGGGGCGGCCTGAAGCTTTCTTT
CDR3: CASSLLGRPEAFF

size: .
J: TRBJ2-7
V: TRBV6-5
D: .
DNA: TGTGCCAGCAGTAGACTAAATAACTACGAGCAGTACTTC
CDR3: CASSRLNNYEQYF

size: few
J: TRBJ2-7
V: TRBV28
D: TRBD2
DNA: TGTGCCATTAGGGAGGGCGGTGTCGGATACGAGCAGTACTTC
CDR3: CAIREGGVGYEQYF

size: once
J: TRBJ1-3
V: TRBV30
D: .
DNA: TGTGCCTGGAGTTCAGGAGCCTCTGGAAACACCATATATTTT
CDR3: CAWSSGASGNTIYF

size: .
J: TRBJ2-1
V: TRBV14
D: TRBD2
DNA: TGTGCCAGCAGCCAAGTAGGTGGTAGCGGGCGTGAGCAGTTCTTC
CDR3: CASSQVGGSGREQFF

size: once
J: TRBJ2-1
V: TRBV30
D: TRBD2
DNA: TGTGCCTGGAATCTACTAGCGGGAGTGGGTGAGCAGTTCTTC
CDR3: CAWNLLAGVGEQFF

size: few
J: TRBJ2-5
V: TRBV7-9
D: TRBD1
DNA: TGTGCCAGCAGGAGAGGACAGGGCCACCAAGAGACCCAGTACTTC
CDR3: CASRRGQGHQETQYF

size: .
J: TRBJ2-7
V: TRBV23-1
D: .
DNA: TGCGCCAGCAGTCACCCCGATGACAGGATATACGAGCAGTACTTC
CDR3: CASSHPDDRIYEQYF

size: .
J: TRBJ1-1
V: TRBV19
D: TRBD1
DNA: TGTGCCAGTAGTATAGTTAGGGGACAGGGGATGACTGAAGCTTTCTTT
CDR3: CASSIVRGQGMTEAFF

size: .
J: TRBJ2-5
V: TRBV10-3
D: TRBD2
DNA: TGTGCCATCAGTGAGTTTGCGGGAGGGGAGACCCAGTACTTC
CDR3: CAISEFAGGETQYF

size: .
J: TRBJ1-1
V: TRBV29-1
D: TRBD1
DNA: TGCAGCGCCCAACAGGGGTTGGGGAACACTGAAGCTTTCTTT
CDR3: CSAQQGLGNTEAFF

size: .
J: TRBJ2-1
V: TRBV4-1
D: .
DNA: TGCGCCAGCAGCCAAGGCGGAGGGGGATACAATGAGCAGTTCTTC
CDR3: CASSQGGGGYNEQFF

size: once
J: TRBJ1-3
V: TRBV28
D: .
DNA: TGTGCCAGCAGTTCCACGGCCCCTGGAAACACCATATATTTT
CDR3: CASSSTAPGNTIYF

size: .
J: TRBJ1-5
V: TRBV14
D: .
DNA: TGTGCCAGCAGCCTCGGGGGTCAGCCCCAGCATTTT
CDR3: CASSLGGQPQHF

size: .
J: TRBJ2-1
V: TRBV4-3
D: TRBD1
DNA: TGCGCCAGCAGCCAAGCCTGGACAGGGGGCAGGAATGAGCAGTTCTTC
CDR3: CASSQAWTGGRNEQFF

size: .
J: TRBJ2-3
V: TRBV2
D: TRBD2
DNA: TGTGCCAGCAGTTTTACTAGCGGGATATCAGATACGCAGTATTTT
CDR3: CASSFTSGISDTQYF

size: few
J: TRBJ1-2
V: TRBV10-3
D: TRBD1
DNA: TGTGCCATCAGTGGGACAGGCTATGGCTACACCTTC
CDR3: CAISGTGYGYTF

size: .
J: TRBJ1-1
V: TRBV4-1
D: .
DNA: TGCGCCAGCAGCCAAGAGTTTATTGGACAGTCGAAGAACACTGAAGCTTTCTTT
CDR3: CASSQEFIGQSKNTEAFF

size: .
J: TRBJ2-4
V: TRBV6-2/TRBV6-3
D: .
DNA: TGTGCCAGCAGCCTTAGTATACACATTCAGTACTTC
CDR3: CASSLSIHIQYF

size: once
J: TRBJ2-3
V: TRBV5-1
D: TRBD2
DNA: TGCGCCAGCACCCCGCGGGGGGCGCGGGGGACAGATACGCAGTATTTT
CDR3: CASTPRGARGTDTQYF

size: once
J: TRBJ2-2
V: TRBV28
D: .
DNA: TGTGCCAGCAGCGGCTTGCGGGCCGGGGAGCTGTTTTTT
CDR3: CASSGLRAGELFF

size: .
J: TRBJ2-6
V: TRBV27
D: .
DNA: TGTGCCAGCAAGAAGGGCAGGGGTATCTCTGGGGCCAACGTCCTGACTTTC
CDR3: CASKKGRGISGANVLTF

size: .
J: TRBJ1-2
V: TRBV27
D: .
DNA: TGTGCCAGCAGTTTAACGGTCGGATATGGCTACACCTTC
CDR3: CASSLTVGYGYTF

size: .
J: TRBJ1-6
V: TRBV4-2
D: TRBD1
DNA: TGTGCCAGCAGCCAAGAATTTCAGGGGGACTCACCCCTCCACTTT
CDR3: CASSQEFQGDSPLHF

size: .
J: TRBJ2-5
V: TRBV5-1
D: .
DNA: TGCGCCAGCAGCCCAAAAGTCAGACAGTTACAAGAGACCCAGTACTTC
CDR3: CASSPKVRQLQETQYF

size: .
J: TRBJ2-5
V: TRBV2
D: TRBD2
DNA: TGTGCCAGCAGCTCGGGACTAGCGGGATTTGGCGTCTTGGAGACCCAGTACTTC
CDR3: CASSSGLAGFGVLETQYF

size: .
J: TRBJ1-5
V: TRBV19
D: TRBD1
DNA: TGTGCCAGTAGGGTACAGGGGGCAAGCAATCAGCCCCAGCATTTT
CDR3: CASRVQGASNQPQHF

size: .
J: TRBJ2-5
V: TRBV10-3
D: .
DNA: TGTGCCATCAGTGAACCGGAGAGGAACAACCAAGAGACCCAGTACTTC
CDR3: CAISEPERNNQETQYF

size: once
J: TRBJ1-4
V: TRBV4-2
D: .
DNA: TGTGCCAGCAGCCCCCTGGGGGGGGATTCCACCCCAACTAATGAAAAACTGTTTTTT
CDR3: CASSPLGGDSTPTNEKLFF

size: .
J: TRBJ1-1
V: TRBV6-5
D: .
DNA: TGTGCCACGGGACACCCGAACACTGAAGCTTTCTTT
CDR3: CATGHPNTEAFF

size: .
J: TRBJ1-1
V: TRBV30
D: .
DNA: TGTGCCTGGATCCACGGTGAAGCTTTCTTT
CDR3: CAWIHGEAFF

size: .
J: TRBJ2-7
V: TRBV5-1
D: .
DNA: TGCGCCAGCAGCTTGGGCTTGACTGGAGCCTACGAGCAGTACTTC
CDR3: CASSLGLTGAYEQYF

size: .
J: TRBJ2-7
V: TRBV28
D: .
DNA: TGTGCCAGCAGTCTAACGGGCGAGCAGTACTTC
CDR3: CASSLTGEQYF

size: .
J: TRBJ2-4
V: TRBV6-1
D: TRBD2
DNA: TGTGCCAGCAGTGCCAGGGTCGGGGGAGGGCCGGAAAACATTCAGTACTTC
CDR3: CASSARVGGGPENIQYF

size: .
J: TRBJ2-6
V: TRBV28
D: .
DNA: TGTGCCAGCAGTCCACCTCGCGCGGGGTATGGGGCCAACGTCCTGACTTTC
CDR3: CASSPPRAGYGANVLTF

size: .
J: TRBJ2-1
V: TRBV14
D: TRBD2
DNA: TGTGCCAGCAGCCGCTCTAGCGGGAGTGTTTATGAGCAGTTCTTC
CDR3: CASSRSSGSVYEQFF

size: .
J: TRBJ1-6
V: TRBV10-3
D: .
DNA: TGTGCCATCAGTGAGGTAGGGGGGAATTCACCCCTCCACTTT
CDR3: CAISEVGGNSPLHF

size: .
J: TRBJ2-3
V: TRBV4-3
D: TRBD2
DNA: TGCGCCAGCAGCCGGCGCTTAACCGGGACTAGCGCCAGAGATACGCAGTATTTT
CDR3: CASSRRLTGTSARDTQYF

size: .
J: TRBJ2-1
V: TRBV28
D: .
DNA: TGTGCCAGCCAGCTCGGGGGGGGACAGGGCTACAATGAGCAGTTCTTC
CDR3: CASQLGGGQGYNEQFF

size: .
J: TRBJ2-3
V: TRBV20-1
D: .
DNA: TGCAGTGCTAGAGATTCACCTACGCAGTATTTT
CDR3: CSARDSPTQYF

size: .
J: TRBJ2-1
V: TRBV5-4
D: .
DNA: TGTGCCAGCAGCTTGGAGGGCTGGTTGAAGGATGAGCAGTTCTTC
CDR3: CASSLEGWLKDEQFF

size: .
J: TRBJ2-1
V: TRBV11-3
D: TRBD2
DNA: TGTGCCAGCAGCTCCTCAACTAGCGGGAGTAGCCTTGGGCAGTTCTTC
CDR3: CASSSSTSGSSLGQFF

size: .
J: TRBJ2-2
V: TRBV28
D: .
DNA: TGTGCCAGCAGTGGCAGGGGCATGGGCACCGGGGAGCTGTTTTTT
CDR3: CASSGRGMGTGELFF

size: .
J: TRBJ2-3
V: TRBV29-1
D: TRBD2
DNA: TGCAGCGGCGCCGGGACTAGCGGGAGGGATACGCAGTATTTT
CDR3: CSGAGTSGRDTQYF

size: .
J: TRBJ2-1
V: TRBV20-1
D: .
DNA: TGCAGTGCTAGTCGTGGTGGCACCGGCAATGAGCAGTTCTTC
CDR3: CSASRGGTGNEQFF

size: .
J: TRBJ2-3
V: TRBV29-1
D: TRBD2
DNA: TGCAGCGTTGGGGCGGGAGTTCTAGATACGCAGTATTTT
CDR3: CSVGAGVLDTQYF

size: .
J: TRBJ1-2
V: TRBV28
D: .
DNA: TGTGCCAGCAGGAAGTTGTTGGGGAGTATGGAGGGCTACACCTTC
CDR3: CASRKLLGSMEGYTF

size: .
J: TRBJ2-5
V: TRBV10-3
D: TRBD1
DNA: TGTGCCATCAGACGGACAGGGGGAGAGACCCAGTACTTC
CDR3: CAIRRTGGETQYF

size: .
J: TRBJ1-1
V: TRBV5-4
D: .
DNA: TGTGCCAGCAGCTTGGGAAAGGGCACCCTTGAAGCTTTCTTT
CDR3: CASSLGKGTLEAFF

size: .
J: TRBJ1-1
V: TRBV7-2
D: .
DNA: TGTGCCAGCAGCTTATTTGGGGAAAACACTGAAGCTTTCTTT
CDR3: CASSLFGENTEAFF

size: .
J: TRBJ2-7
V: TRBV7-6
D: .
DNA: TGTGCCAGCAGCCCTGGGACGCAAAACCGTTTCAGCTCCTACGAGCAGTACTTC
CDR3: CASSPGTQNRFSSYEQYF

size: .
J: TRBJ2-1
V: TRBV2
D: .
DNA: TGTGCCAGCAGTGAGTCAGGGCTCATCTATGAGCAGTTCTTC
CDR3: CASSESGLIYEQFF

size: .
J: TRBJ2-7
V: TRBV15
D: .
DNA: TGTGCCACCAGCCGGCAAGTTTCGGCCGAGCAGTACTTC
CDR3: CATSRQVSAEQYF

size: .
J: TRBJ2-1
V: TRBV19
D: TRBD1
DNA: TGTGCCAGTAGTCCCACCGGGACAGGGTTGTTCAATGAGCAGTTCTTC
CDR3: CASSPTGTGLFNEQFF

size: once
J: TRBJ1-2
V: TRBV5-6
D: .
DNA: TGTGCCAGCAGCTTGGGGTTTAGCCTCCCAGCCTATGGCTACACCTTC
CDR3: CASSLGFSLPAYGYTF